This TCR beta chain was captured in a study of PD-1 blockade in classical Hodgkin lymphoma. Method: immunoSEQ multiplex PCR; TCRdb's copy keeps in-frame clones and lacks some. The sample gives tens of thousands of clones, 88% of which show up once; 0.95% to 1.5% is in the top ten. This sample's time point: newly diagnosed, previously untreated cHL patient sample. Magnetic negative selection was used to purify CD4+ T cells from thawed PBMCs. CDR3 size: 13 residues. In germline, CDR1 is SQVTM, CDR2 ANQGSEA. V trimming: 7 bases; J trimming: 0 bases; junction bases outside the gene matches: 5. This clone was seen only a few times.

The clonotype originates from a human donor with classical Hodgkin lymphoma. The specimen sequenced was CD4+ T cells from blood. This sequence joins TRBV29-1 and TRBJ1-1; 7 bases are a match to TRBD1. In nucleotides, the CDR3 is TGCAGCGCCTTGGGACAGATGAACACTGAAGCTTTCTTT. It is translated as CSALGQMNTEAFF.